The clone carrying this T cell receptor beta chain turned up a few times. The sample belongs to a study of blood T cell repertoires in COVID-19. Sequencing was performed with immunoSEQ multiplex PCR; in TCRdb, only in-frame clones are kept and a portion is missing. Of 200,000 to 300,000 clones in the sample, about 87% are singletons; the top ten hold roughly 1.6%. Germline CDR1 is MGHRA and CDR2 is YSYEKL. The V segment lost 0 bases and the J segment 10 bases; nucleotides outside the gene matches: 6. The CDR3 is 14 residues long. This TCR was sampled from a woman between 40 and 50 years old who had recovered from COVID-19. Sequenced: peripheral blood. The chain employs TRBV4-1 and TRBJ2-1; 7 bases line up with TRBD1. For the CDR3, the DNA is TGCGCCAGCAGCCAAGAATTGTGGGACAGCGAGCAGTTCTTC. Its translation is CASSQELWDSEQFF.